Listed below are T cell receptor beta chains from one sample, sequenced in a study of T cells after yellow fever vaccination. TCRdb fed the 5' RACE reads into MiXCR, producing one record per CDR3 protein. The sample consists of 450,000 to 550,000 distinct CDR3 sequences, just over 20% of them appearing once. Sequenced here: PBMCs, sampled approximately 22 days after the first yellow fever vaccination. Every receptor here comes from a man aged 18 to 30 who received the YFV17D yellow fever vaccine. Each CDR3 is given with its conserved first and last residue. A D gene is named only where the DNA matches it firmly. Only part of the rows carry a size: once, few, many, or a class if the clone is expanded.

TRBJ1-2 | TRBD1 | TRBV4-1 | few | CASSQGQGANYGYTF | TGCGCCAGCAGCCAGGGACAGGGGGCGAACTATGGCTACACCTTC
TRBJ1-2 | NA | TRBV10-3 | NA | CTISDLYGYTF | TGTACCATCAGTGATCTCTATGGCTACACCTTC
TRBJ2-5 | TRBD2 | TRBV6-5 | few | CASSYAGGRETQYF | TGTGCCAGCAGTTACGCGGGGGGCAGGGAGACCCAGTACTTC
TRBJ1-3 | NA | TRBV4-3 | few | CASSQDGRGGDTIYF | TGCGCCAGCAGCCAAGATGGAAGGGGAGGAGACACCATATATTTT
TRBJ2-2 | NA | TRBV29-1 | NA | CSVYRALGTGELFF | TGCAGCGTTTACCGGGCCCTTGGGACCGGGGAGCTGTTTTTT
TRBJ1-1 | NA | TRBV9 | few | CASSVDGETEAFF | TGTGCCAGCAGCGTAGATGGGGAAACAGAAGCTTTCTTT
TRBJ1-5 | NA | TRBV5-8 | few | CASSFFSQPQHF | TGTGCCAGCAGCTTTTTTTCTCAGCCCCAGCATTTT
TRBJ2-3 | NA | TRBV7-9 | few | CASSDTELTDTQYF | TGTGCCAGCAGCGATACAGAACTCACAGATACGCAGTATTTT
TRBJ2-3 | TRBD2 | TRBV7-3 | few | CASSLIRRGGSDTQYF | TGTGCCAGCAGCTTAATACGGCGGGGGGGTTCAGATACGCAGTATTTT
TRBJ2-4 | TRBD1 | TRBV18 | NA | CASSSQGAKNIQYF | TGTGCCAGCTCATCACAGGGGGCCAAAAACATTCAGTACTTC
TRBJ2-6 | NA | TRBV5-1 | NA | CASSLGLGFSGANVLTF | TGCGCCAGCAGCTTGGGCTTGGGGTTCTCTGGGGCCAACGTCCTGACTTTC
TRBJ1-2 | NA | TRBV12-3/TRBV12-4 | NA | CATKTANYGYTF | TGTGCCACTAAAACTGCTAACTATGGCTACACCTTC
TRBJ2-5 | NA | TRBV18 | few | CASSPWVGSSETQYF | TGTGCCAGCTCACCATGGGTTGGCTCGTCAGAGACCCAGTACTTC
TRBJ1-1 | NA | TRBV18 | few | CASSPREGTEAFF | TGTGCCAGCTCACCACGCGAGGGCACTGAAGCTTTCTTT
TRBJ2-1 | NA | TRBV2 | few | CASVRGLDEQFF | TGTGCCAGCGTCAGAGGATTAGATGAGCAGTTCTTC
TRBJ2-5 | TRBD2 | TRBV7-9 | NA | CASSSPGLAVQETQYF | TGTGCCAGCAGCTCTCCGGGACTAGCGGTACAAGAGACCCAGTACTTC
TRBJ1-5 | TRBD1 | TRBV20-1 | NA | CSAIQGARQPQHF | TGCAGTGCCATTCAGGGGGCGCGACAGCCCCAGCATTTT
TRBJ2-5 | TRBD1 | TRBV24-1 | NA | CATSDSDRGETQYF | TGTGCCACCAGTGATTCGGACAGGGGCGAGACCCAGTACTTC
TRBJ2-1 | NA | TRBV20-1 | NA | CSARDFRFYNEQFF | TGCAGTGCTAGAGATTTTCGATTTTACAATGAGCAGTTCTTC
TRBJ2-3 | TRBD1 | TRBV29-1 | NA | CSSNRDREYTQYF | TGCAGCTCCAACCGGGACAGGGAGTATACGCAGTATTTT
TRBJ1-1 | TRBD1 | TRBV20-1 | NA | CSARDLNRGNTEAFF | TGCAGTGCTAGAGATTTGAACAGGGGGAACACTGAAGCTTTCTTT
TRBJ1-2 | NA | TRBV29-1 | NA | CSVEGQNYGYTF | TGCAGCGTTGAAGGGCAGAACTATGGCTACACCTTC
TRBJ1-5 | NA | TRBV12-3/TRBV12-4 | NA | CASRLVLDQPQHF | TGTGCCAGCAGGTTGGTATTGGATCAGCCCCAGCATTTT
TRBJ1-4 | NA | TRBV27 | NA | CASSDFNEKLFF | TGTGCCAGCAGTGACTTTAATGAAAAACTGTTTTTT
TRBJ2-3 | NA | TRBV18 | many | CASSPSTTDTQYF | TGTGCCAGCTCACCGTCGACTACAGATACGCAGTATTTT
TRBJ1-1 | NA | TRBV10-3 | NA | CAISGIGGEAFF | TGTGCCATCAGTGGTATCGGGGGCGAAGCTTTCTTT
TRBJ2-1 | TRBD1 | TRBV12-3/TRBV12-4 | NA | CASSFGQGADNEQFF | TGTGCCAGCAGTTTCGGGCAGGGGGCAGACAATGAGCAGTTCTTC
TRBJ1-6 | NA | TRBV20-1 | NA | CSARGQESSPLHF | TGCAGTGCCCGAGGGCAGGAAAGTTCACCCCTCCACTTT
TRBJ1-2 | NA | TRBV19 | NA | CASSIVEGGYTF | TGTGCCAGTAGTATCGTCGAAGGGGGCTACACCTTC
TRBJ1-5 | NA | TRBV7-9 | few | CASSLGQDQPQHF | TGTGCCAGCAGCTTAGGGCAGGATCAGCCCCAGCATTTT